This T cell receptor (beta chain) was sequenced for a study of vaccination effects on CD4 cells after COVID-19 (dated by TCRdb to between 2021 and 2024). A note on the overall study: The ViraFEST assay stimulated PBMC with viral peptide pools and then used TCR sequencing to identify antigen-specific CD4+ T cell clonotypes by expansion. About 1.8 million PBMC per well were cultured with approximately 10 ug/ml peptides in IMDM containing 5% human AB serum, approximately 10 IU/ml IL-2 and gentamicin. Altogether, around 9 COVID-19 convalescent patients and a handful of SARS-CoV-2-naive healthy vaccine recipients made up the full study. Across the study, the median time from the second dose to post-vaccine sampling was 72 days (range 14 to 241). After vaccination, three convalescent patients were sampled both early (day +14) and late (day +241, +227, +161 respectively). SARS-CoV-2 spike-specific CD4+ TCR repertoires were compared before and after mRNA vaccination in COVID-19 convalescent patients and in infection-naive vaccine recipients. In the study, cultures from other donors were sequenced using the Oncomine TCR Beta short-read assay on an Illumina iSeq 100. Points the paper makes about the study in general: Limitations of the study were the small number of convalescent patients and the absence of early post-infection timepoints. For convalescent patients, new clones induced by the vaccine made up most of the post-vaccine spike-reactive repertoire, and these new clones were largely distinct from the clones induced by infection. Marked clonal contraction was observed in both infection-induced and vaccine-induced clones at late post-vaccination timepoints, consistent with waning T cell responses.

From cysteine to phenylalanine, the CDR3 is 14 amino acids long. Just the 42-base CDR3 DNA is kept, in frame starting at base 1. The germline V gene sets CDR1 to SGHTA and CDR2 to FQGNSA. V loses 5 bases at its end and J loses 4 bases; junction bases beyond the gene matches: 5. Libraries were built with the immunoSEQ multiplex PCR assay. TCR beta CDR3 sequencing was performed on DNA from the cultured, isolated CD4+ T cells. In the source study's methods: Non-productive TCR sequences were removed, reads were trimmed to the CDR3 region, and CDR3s of at least 7 amino acids were retained. The MANAFEST web app was used to identify antigen-specific clonotypes by comparing expansion in peptide wells with expansion in reference cultures. Positive clones required FDR<0.05 expansion versus reference and all other wells, odds ratio above 5, and frequency above 0.1% in two replicate wells. A clonotype was defined as cross-reactive if the clonotype was significantly expanded both in SARS-CoV-2 spike wells and in at least one common cold coronavirus spike condition. Using the stringdist R package, CDR3 similarity was measured by Levenshtein distance, and unrooted trees were constructed with ape in R 3.6.1. The table was pulled from immuneACCESS by TCRdb, which kept in-frame rearrangements only. Such tables lose some clones; where checked, under half of the loss comes from unresolved V genes, and the rest has no known cause. V and J calls and clone size are as listed in that table; D and trimming were resolved from the DNA. For this sample the table gives some 50,000 clones, of which about 70% were detected only once. The top ten hold approximately 5.1% of the sample.

About this clone: Its specific antigen is unknown. Base quality data are lacking; no much larger clone is found one base away.

After less than 13 days of culture, CD4+ T cells were isolated with the EasySep CD4+ T cell isolation kit. PCR-confirmed SARS-CoV-2 infection had occurred in convalescent patients between March and December 2020, before the Alpha, Beta and Delta variants emerged in the United States. Participants received two doses of either the BNT162b2 or the mRNA-1273 mRNA SARS-CoV-2 vaccine. Half of the culture medium was replaced with fresh IL-2-containing medium on days 3 and 7. Each peptide stimulation condition was cultured in triplicate wells unless otherwise noted. Using Ficoll-Paque Plus gradient centrifugation, PBMC were separated from whole blood and then either used fresh or cryopreserved at -140C. The QIAamp micro DNA kit was used to extract genomic DNA from the cultured CD4+ T cells.

The sample here was CD4+ T cells from PBMCs cultured without peptide, taken after COVID-19 vaccination. The rearrangement combines TRBV7-2 with TRBJ2-7; 10 bases in the middle match TRBD2. The clonotype comes from a human donor who had a prior SARS-CoV-2 infection. The DNA sequence reads TGTGCCAGCAGCCTGTGGACTAGCGGTTACGAGCAGTACTTC. The encoded protein is CASSLWTSGYEQYF.